This record covers a single T cell receptor (beta chain). No antigen is known for it. No quality values exist for individual bases; no much larger clone is one base distant. Profiling of TCR beta VDJ combinations and CDR3 sequences used genomic DNA as the template. An Illumina HiSeq 2000 was used for TCR repertoire sequencing. The study's own analysis went as follows. TRBV/TRBJ rearrangement plots, CDR3 size and DJ length profiles, and Simpson's diversity index were used to assess repertoires. The immunodominant clone was defined as the most abundant DNA sequence in deep sequencing data. CDR3 amino acid sequences were checked for sharing between subjects and were compared against published repertoires and the VDJdb database. TCRdb handled the public reads itself, with Q25 trimming in fastp and clone calling in MiXCR, and kept productive beta chains. Each CDR3 protein appears once, grouped with its most common genes and DNA. The V and J calls were determined by TCRdb, not by the authors. The sample table records 150,000 to 200,000 distinct CDR3 sequences; roughly 48% of these occur just once. The biggest ten clones account for approximately 3% of the sample.

The V and J ends are trimmed by 4 bases and 9 bases, leaving 7 bases between them. The germline V gene sets CDR1 to SNHLY and CDR2 to FYNNEI. The CDR3 runs 12 amino acids, cysteine and phenylalanine included. The retained sequence is limited to the CDR3, 36 bases, with the frame set at the first base. The record originates from a study of CD8+CD57+ T cells in acquired aplastic anemia (dated by TCRdb to about 2018). General notes on the study: A mean of about 3.2 ug of DNA, ranging from roughly 0.2 to 27.4 ug, was extracted from sorted CD4+ and CD8+ cells. CD8+CD57+ expansion was defined as frequency above the mean frequency observed in healthy subjects.

Expansion of CD8+CD57+ cells had been shown by flow cytometry in the patients chosen for sequencing. Every patient had a diagnosis of severe acquired aplastic anemia based on International Study of Aplastic Anemia and Agranulocytosis and Camitta criteria. Patients had received no therapy at the time of blood sampling. TCR repertoires of sorted CD4+ and CD8+ blood T cells from severe aplastic anemia patients and healthy subjects were deep-sequenced in the study. In the USA, patient enrollment took place under clinicaltrials.gov protocols 00001620, 01623167, 00001397, 00071045, 00081523 and 00961064. Ficoll-Paque density gradient centrifugation was used to isolate peripheral blood mononuclear cells. Before DNA extraction, CD4+ and CD8+ T cells were sorted with FACS or magnetic beads. On the study overall, not on this receptor specifically: Roughly 30 CD8+ CDR3 sequences were shared between patients and controls but appeared highly expressed in patients and within their immunodominant clones. CD8+ Simpson's diversity did not differ significantly between patients and healthy controls (P=0.060).

The TCR sequence derives from a human donor with aplastic anemia. Source material: sorted CD4+, CD8+, or CD8+CD57+ T cells (not recorded which) from PBMCs. The chain is encoded by TRBV2 joined to TRBJ2-6; the D gene is perhaps TRBD2, from 5 matching bases. DNA sequence: TGTGCCAGCAGTGGACGGGACAACGTCCTGACTTTC. Its translation reads: CASSGRDNVLTF.